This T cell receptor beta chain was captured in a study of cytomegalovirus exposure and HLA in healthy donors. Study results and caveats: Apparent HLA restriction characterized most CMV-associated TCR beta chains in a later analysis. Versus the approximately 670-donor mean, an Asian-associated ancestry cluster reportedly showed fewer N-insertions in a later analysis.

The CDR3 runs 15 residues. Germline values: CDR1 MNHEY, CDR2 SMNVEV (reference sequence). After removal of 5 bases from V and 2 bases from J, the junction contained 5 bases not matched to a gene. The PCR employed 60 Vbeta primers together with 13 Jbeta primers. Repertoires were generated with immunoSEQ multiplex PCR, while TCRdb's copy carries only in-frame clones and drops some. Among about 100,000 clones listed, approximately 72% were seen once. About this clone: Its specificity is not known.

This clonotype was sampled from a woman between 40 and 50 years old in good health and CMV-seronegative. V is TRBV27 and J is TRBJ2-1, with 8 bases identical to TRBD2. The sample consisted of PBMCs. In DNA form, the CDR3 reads TGTGCCAGCAGTGCCCGGGGGGGTGCCTACAATGAGCAGTTCTTC. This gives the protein CASSARGGAYNEQFF.